This TCR beta chain was recovered during a study of post-analysis software for immune sequencing data. Study findings and constraints: When compared against controls, multiple sclerosis patients showed significantly lower normalized Chao1 diversity. In patients, four to six TRBV segments were more frequent than in controls, with TRBV5-6, TRBV5-1 and TRBV20-1 among them.

Every TCR beta cDNA library bore unique molecular identifiers. TCRdb re-called the PCR reads through MiXCR, storing one row per CDR3 protein. The table records 650,000 to 850,000 distinct CDR3 sequences, 53% of them present only once. CDR3 size: 15 residues. Per germline, CDR1 SGHRS and CDR2 YFSETQ. Trimming left V 7 bases short and J 2 bases short, with 17 bases between. Worth noting for this clonotype: Antigen: not known.

The sample comprised blood. The rearrangement uses TRBV5-1 and TRBJ2-3, with D maybe TRBD2 (5 bases). This receptor was obtained from a girl between 10 and 17 years old with multiple sclerosis. The CDR3 coding sequence is TGCGCCAGCCGAAGCGGCTCGATCCTCACAGATACGCAGTATTTT. This codes for CASRSGSILTDTQYF.